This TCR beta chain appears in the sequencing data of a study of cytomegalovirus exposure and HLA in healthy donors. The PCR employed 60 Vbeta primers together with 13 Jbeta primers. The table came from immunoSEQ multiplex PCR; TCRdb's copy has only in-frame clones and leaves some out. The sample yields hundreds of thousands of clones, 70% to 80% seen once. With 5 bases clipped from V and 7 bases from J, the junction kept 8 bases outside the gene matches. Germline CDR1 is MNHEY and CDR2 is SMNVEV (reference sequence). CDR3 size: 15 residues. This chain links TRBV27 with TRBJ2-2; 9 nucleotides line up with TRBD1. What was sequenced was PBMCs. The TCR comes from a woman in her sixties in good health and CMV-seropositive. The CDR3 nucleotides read TGTGCCAGCAGTCCCCGACAGGGGGTGGTCGGGGAGCTGTTTTTT. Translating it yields CASSPRQGVVGELFF.